The 25 T cell receptor beta chains below were found in one sample sequenced in a study of Ad26.COV2.S vaccination and SARS-CoV-2 variants. The sample's treatment: 15 to 20 received Ad26.COV2.S at low or high dose, single or two shots; 5 received placebo; per-sample allocation not given. The investigators took samples on day 63 after the first vaccine or placebo injection. The protocol was immunoSEQ multiplex PCR, while the TCRdb copy is restricted to in-frame clones and leaves out a portion. Of roughly 380,000 clones listed, about 85% were seen once; the top ten hold roughly 3.5%. This sample comprised peripheral blood, obtained in a trial of Ad26.COV2.S vaccine versus placebo. The source of these receptors is a person aged 18-60 years who received the Ad26.COV2.S COVID-19 vaccine or a placebo.

The gene calls are TRBV3-1 (or the pseudogene TRBV3-2) and TRBJ2-1, with 9 bases matching TRBD2. V lost 8 bases, J lost 8 bases, and 13 bases stayed unmatched. CDR1 is LGHDT and CDR2 is YNNKEL in the germline V gene (reference sequence). The CDR3 covers 15 residues. CDR3 protein: CASRYSSGVRDEQFF. The CDR3 DNA sequence: TGTGCCAGCCGCTACTCTAGCGGGGTTAGGGATGAGCAGTTCTTC.

This clone was recorded once. The chain uses TRBV25-1 and TRBJ1-3; maybe TRBD1 (6 bases). This CDR3 comprises 14 residues. Germline loops: CDR1 MGHDK, CDR2 SYGVNS. V lost 9 bases to trimming and J lost 0 bases, with 12 bases between them. CDR3 DNA: TGTGCCAGTCTGGACAGATTCTCTGGAAACACCATATATTTT. Translating gives CASLDRFSGNTIYF.

The gene calls are TRBV29-1 and TRBJ1-1, with 7 bases fitting TRBD1. Trimming at V came to 6 bases and at J to 5 bases, leaving 6 bases not matched to a gene. Germline CDR1 SQVTM, CDR2 ANQGSEA. This CDR3 spans 12 amino acids. CDR3 sequence reads: CSVWTGLTEAFF. The DNA for the CDR3 is TGCAGCGTCTGGACAGGACTAACTGAAGCTTTCTTT.

A single count supports this clone. The CDR3 nucleotides read TGCGCCAGCAGCCAAGAACTTAAGGGGGGGGCGTCCCAGTACTTC. Amino acid sequence: CASSQELKGGASQYF. V usage is TRBV4-1 and J usage is TRBJ2-5; D might be TRBD2 (7 bases). There are 15 residues in the CDR3. The germline V and J ends were trimmed by 0 bases and 9 bases, with 17 bases remaining between them. The germline V gene has CDR1 MGHRA and CDR2 YSYEKL.

Sample share makes this clone medium-sized. This chain connects TRBV7-6 to TRBJ2-7, with D maybe TRBD1 (6 bases). V gave up 5 bases and J gave up 9 bases, with 17 bases separating them. This CDR3 is 13 amino acids long. CDR1 SGHVS and CDR2 FNYEAQ come from the germline V gene. This CDR3 is CASSPLQGVGQYF. CDR3 nucleotides: TGTGCCAGCAGCCCCCTACAGGGTGTGGGGCAGTACTTC.

The V call is TRBV5-6, the J call TRBJ1-2; tentative D call: TRBD1 (5 bases). The germline gives CDR1 SGHDT, CDR2 YYEEEE. The CDR3 is 15 amino acids. V lost 5 bases and J 2 bases, leaving 16 bases between the germline ends. The CDR3 protein is CASSPRDRNNYGYTF. Here the CDR3 DNA reads TGTGCCAGCAGTCCACGGGACCGAAACAACTATGGCTACACCTTC. The full variable domain, rest sourced from reference TRBV5-6 and TRBJ1-2, is DAGVTQSPTHLIKTRGQQVTLRCSPKSGHDTVSWYQQALGQGPQFIFQYYEEEERQRGNFPDRFSGHQFPNYSSELNVNALLLGDSALYLCASSPRDRNNYGYTFGSGTRLTVV.

V is TRBV5-1 and J is TRBJ2-5, with D perhaps TRBD1 or TRBD2 (7 bases each). The germline V gene has CDR1 SGHRS and CDR2 YFSETQ. V lost 4 bases to trimming and J lost 5 bases, with 18 bases between them. The CDR3 sequence is 15 residues long. In DNA, the CDR3 is TGCGCCAGCAGCCCGAGGGAGGGGGCGACGGAGACCCAGTACTTC. Translation gives CASSPREGATETQYF. Full variable domain (remainder filled in from reference TRBV5-1 and TRBJ2-5): KAGVTQTPRYLIKTRGQQVTLSCSPISGHRSVSWYQQTPGQGLQFLFEYFSETQRNKGNFPGRFSGRQFSNSRSEMNVSTLELGDSALYLCASSPREGATETQYFGPGTRLLVL.

This clone was observed once. As DNA, the CDR3 is TGTGCCAGTAGTGGCAGGGGGCTAGGTTCACCCCTCCACTTT. It specifies CASSGRGLGSPLHF. The genes are TRBV19 and TRBJ1-6; 8 nucleotides align to TRBD1. There are 14 residues in the CDR3. Germline values: CDR1 LNHDA, CDR2 SQIVND (reference sequence). The V segment lost 5 bases and the J segment 9 bases; nucleotides outside the gene matches: 6.

J is TRBJ1-2 and V is TRBV27; no reliable D call. The germline V and J ends were trimmed by 5 bases and 8 bases, with 24 bases remaining between them. There are 16 residues in the CDR3. From germline, CDR1 is MNHEY and CDR2 SMNVEV (reference sequence). The CDR3 is CASSPNAQTKREGYTF. The CDR3 DNA reads as TGTGCCAGCAGTCCAAACGCCCAAACAAAGAGGGAGGGCTACACCTTC.

J is TRBJ2-3 and V is TRBV18; 11 bases are shared with TRBD2. The germline gives CDR1 KGHSH, CDR2 LQKENI. CDR3 size: 15 residues. V gave up 2 bases and J gave up 4 bases; unmatched junction bases: 2. CDR3 bases: TGTGCCAGCTCACCAGCACTAGCGGGGGCAGATACGCAGTATTTT. Translation: CASSPALAGADTQYF.

The chain employs TRBV18 and TRBJ1-5; 8 bases agree with TRBD1. Unmatched junction bases numbered 13, after V lost 5 bases and J lost 7 bases. Germline values: CDR1 KGHSH, CDR2 LQKENI. The CDR3 is 16 residues long. CDR3: CASSAQGAAVNQPQHF. For the CDR3, the DNA is TGTGCCAGCTCAGCGCAGGGGGCCGCCGTTAACCAGCCCCAGCATTTT.

This chain joins TRBV15 and TRBJ2-3, with TRBD2 matching 7 bases. In germline, CDR1 is LNHNV, CDR2 YYDKDF (reference sequence). Trimming at V came to 9 bases and at J to 2 bases, leaving 8 bases not matched to a gene. CDR3 length: 14 residues. CDR3 region: CATSPSGNTDTQYF. CDR3 coding DNA: TGTGCCACTTCGCCCAGCGGGAACACAGATACGCAGTATTTT. The full variable domain, rest sourced from reference TRBV15 and TRBJ2-3, is DAMVIQNPRYQVTQFGKPVTLSCSQTLNHNVMYWYQQKSSQAPKLLFHYYDKDFNNEADTPDNFQSRRPNTSFCFLDIRSPGLGDTAMYLCATSPSGNTDTQYFGPGTRLTVL.

The rearrangement links TRBV4-3 to TRBJ1-1, with D possibly TRBD1 on 5 matching bases. The CDR3 totals 15 residues. V lost 0 bases and J 0 bases, leaving 8 bases between the germline ends. Germline CDR1 LGHNA, CDR2 YSLEER. CDR3 coding DNA: TGCGCCAGCAGCCAAGAAACAGGCGTGAACACTGAAGCTTTCTTT. It specifies CASSQETGVNTEAFF.

The J gene is TRBJ1-1, the V gene TRBV11-2; 10 bases are a match to TRBD1. The germline gives CDR1 SGHAT, CDR2 FQNNGV. The CDR3 length is 18 residues. The trim removed 2 bases at V and 0 bases at J, leaving 9 bases unmatched. CDR3 residues: CASSLTDRQGALNTEAFF. The CDR3 coding sequence is TGTGCCAGCAGCTTAACCGATCGACAGGGGGCATTGAACACTGAAGCTTTCTTT.

This clone was recorded at least ten times. The V gene is TRBV19, the J gene TRBJ1-1, with D unresolved. Trimming stripped 3 bases from V and 5 bases from J, with 10 bases between. Germline-derived CDR1 and CDR2 are LNHDA and SQIVND (reference sequence). The CDR3 totals 13 residues. Here the CDR3 reads CASSIWEATEAFF. The CDR3 DNA sequence: TGTGCCAGTAGTATTTGGGAGGCTACTGAAGCTTTCTTT.

The chain has TRBV7-2 and TRBJ1-3; no definite D call. The CDR3 runs 14 residues. Trimming pared 5 bases from V and 0 bases from J, leaving 8 bases between. CDR1 SGHTA and CDR2 FQGNSA come from the germline V gene. Here the CDR3 DNA reads TGTGCCAGCAGCGAACTGAGCTCTGGAAACACCATATATTTT. It yields the protein CASSELSSGNTIYF. Full variable domain (outside the CDR3, taken from reference TRBV7-2 and TRBJ1-3): GAGVSQSPSNKVTEKGKDVELRCDPISGHTALYWYRQSLGQGLEFLIYFQGNSAPDKSGLPSDRFSAERTGGSVSTLTIQRTQQEDSAVYLCASSELSSGNTIYFGEGSWLTVV.

This chain joins TRBV30 and TRBJ2-6; D unclear. Germline lookup yields CDR1 GTSNPN and CDR2 SVGIG (reference sequence). The CDR3 is made up of 14 amino acids. Trimming removed 3 bases from V and 4 bases from J, with 10 bases in between. Here the CDR3 reads CAWSPRSGANVLTF. The DNA for the CDR3 is TGTGCCTGGAGCCCCCGGTCGGGGGCCAACGTCCTGACTTTC.

The chain combines TRBV18 with TRBJ2-1; TRBD1 matches 8 bases. Germline CDR1 and CDR2: KGHSH and LQKENI. Trimming cost V 1 base and J 6 bases; bases outside gene matches: 11. The CDR3 consists of 17 residues. CDR3 loop: CASSPRTGDDRGNEQFF. The CDR3, as DNA: TGTGCCAGCTCACCACGGACCGGAGACGACAGGGGCAATGAGCAGTTCTTC.

This clone was found once. This sequence joins TRBV27 and TRBJ1-2; possible D gene TRBD1, 6 bases. The CDR3 is 16 residues long. V was clipped by 2 bases and J by 4 bases, with 17 bases between them. Germline loops: CDR1 MNHEY, CDR2 SMNVEV (reference sequence). CDR3 residues: CASSLAGTSGLYGYTF. DNA of the CDR3: TGTGCCAGCAGTTTAGCCGGGACAAGCGGACTCTATGGCTACACCTTC.

The V gene is TRBV10-3, the J gene TRBJ2-7, with D maybe TRBD1 (5 bases). V was cut by 5 bases and J by 5 bases, with 10 bases left in between. In germline, CDR1 is ENHRY, CDR2 SYGVKD. The CDR3 has 12 residues. CDR3 nucleotides: TGTGCCATCAGTACAGGATACGACGAGCAGTACTTC. Translating gives CAISTGYDEQYF.

The rearrangement joins TRBV7-2 to TRBJ1-4; D not resolved. Germline values: CDR1 SGHTA, CDR2 FQGNSA. This CDR3 region has 13 residues. Trimming shortened V by 6 bases and J by 3 bases, and 8 bases separated the two germline ends. The CDR3 region has the DNA TGTGCCAGCAGTCGGGGTGCTAATGAAAAACTGTTTTTT. Its translation is CASSRGANEKLFF.

J is TRBJ2-7 and V is TRBV5-1; TRBD1 matches 7 bases. Germline values: CDR1 SGHRS, CDR2 YFSETQ. Unmatched junction bases numbered 6, after V lost 5 bases and J lost 1 base. The CDR3 sequence is 14 residues long. In DNA form, the CDR3 reads TGCGCCAGCAGATTAACAGGGGATTCCTACGAGCAGTACTTC. Its translation is CASRLTGDSYEQYF. Supplemented by reference TRBV5-1 and TRBJ2-7, the full variable domain reads KAGVTQTPRYLIKTRGQQVTLSCSPISGHRSVSWYQQTPGQGLQFLFEYFSETQRNKGNFPGRFSGRQFSNSRSEMNVSTLELGDSALYLCASRLTGDSYEQYFGPGTRLTVT.

The chain combines TRBV3-1 (or the pseudogene TRBV3-2) with TRBJ1-1; 7 nucleotides match TRBD1. Germline assignment: CDR1 LGHDT and CDR2 YNNKEL (reference sequence). V shed 4 bases and J 0 bases; nucleotides not matched to a gene: 11. CDR3 length equals 17 residues. The CDR3 here is CASSRGDRRGLNTEAFF. CDR3 nucleotide sequence: TGTGCCAGCAGCCGGGGTGACAGGAGGGGGCTGAACACTGAAGCTTTCTTT.

The rearrangement joins TRBV18 to TRBJ1-1, with D tentatively TRBD1 (5 bases). The CDR3 totals 14 residues. Trimming cost V 4 bases and J 4 bases, with 13 bases left between them. The germline gives CDR1 KGHSH, CDR2 LQKENI. The CDR3 region is CASSLEQVLTEAFF. Written as DNA, the CDR3 is TGTGCCAGCTCACTAGAACAGGTTCTCACTGAAGCTTTCTTT.

As regards this clone: This sample also contains other DNA sequences that code for the same CDR3. This chain joins TRBV12-3 or TRBV12-4 and TRBJ2-7; weak D call: TRBD2 (5 bases). The CDR3 is made up of 11 amino acids. Trimming took off 3 bases at V and 6 bases at J, with 6 bases between the two ends. CDR3 DNA sequence: TGTGCCAGCAGTTTGGGAGTCGAGCAGTACTTC. It translates to CASSLGVEQYF.